This TCR beta chain was sequenced for a study of T cells in Graves' hyperthyroidism and ophthalmopathy (dated by TCRdb to the late 2010s). About the full investigation: Peripheral blood was collected at initial diagnosis, before any treatment. The paper reports TCR Vbeta CDR3 sequencing of 135 peripheral blood samples: approximately 41 ophthalmopathy, fewer than 80 hyperthyroidism and around 17 progressor patients. The roughly 100 discovery patients were divided at random into training and test sets in a 7:3 ratio. Prospective prediction of ophthalmopathy was tested in an independent validation cohort of 18 to 20 hyperthyroidism patients and 15 to 17 patients who later progressed to ophthalmopathy. After sampling, hyperthyroidism patients received methimazole starting at 30 mg daily, and ophthalmopathy patients received high-dose intravenous methylprednisolone. TCR V-J signatures able to tell the groups apart were searched for in a discovery cohort of 90 to 100 patients, of whom around 42 had Graves' ophthalmopathy and about 60 had stable Graves' hyperthyroidism. In addition, the study compared T-cell repertoires in thyroid tissue and in blood from a handful of Graves' hyperthyroidism patients.

Regarding this clonotype: Its specific antigen is unknown. No much larger clone is present one base from it, and per-base qualities are unavailable.

Results and caveats for the whole study, not just this receptor: Most expanded thyroid clonotypes (frequency above 0.001) were also detected in blood, a finding suggesting that blood repertoires may reflect thyroid immune responses. In cross-validation, a model built on a 13 V-J signature told ophthalmopathy apart from stable hyperthyroidism with roughly 87% sensitivity and about 81% specificity, and in testing the same model reached 80%/75%. Sample size was not statistically predetermined, and blinding of investigators to group allocation was not performed. In validation, progression to ophthalmopathy was predicted by the model with approximately 67% sensitivity and nearly 75% specificity, a median of about 6.4 months before onset.

CDR1 and CDR2, looked up from the germline V gene, are ENHRY and SYGVKD. Trimming costs V 3 bases and J 10 bases, and their ends lie 10 bases apart. The CDR3 starts with the cysteine, ends with the phenylalanine, and has 12 residues. The retained sequence is limited to the CDR3, 36 bases, with the frame set at the first base. TCR beta CDR3 regions were amplified from RNA transcripts. The TCR CDR3 was subjected to a first round of RT-PCR using the HTBI primer set and the Qiagen OneStep RT-PCR kit. A second multiplex PCR round built the libraries, followed by size selection and purification. Paired-end sequencing of the libraries was performed with 100 bp reads on an Illumina HiSeq2000. In the paper's pipeline: SOAPnuke was used to process the raw data, throwing out any read that contained adapters or uncalled bases, had a mean Phred below 15, or lacked an exact constant-primer or identifier match. High-quality paired reads were merged with COPE v1.2.5, and unique nucleotide sequences were defined as clonotypes. Clonotypes were aligned to IMGT TRBV, TRBD and TRBJ reference segments using MiTCR v1.1. Analysis was restricted to V-J combinations with a frequency above 0.0001, which covered about 99% of repertoires. A TCS score was defined as the ratio between F50 (clonal expansion) and ExV (chaos), using BLOSUM62-based TCRdist between CDR3 peptides within each V-J. Welch's t-statistics and random forest reduced 514 V-J features to fewer than 15, which were used in a naive Bayes classifier (R e1071). TCRdb ran its own pipeline on the public reads, namely fastp trimming at Q25 and MiXCR clone calling, and kept in-frame beta chains. Entries that share a CDR3 protein sequence are merged under the most common genes and DNA. TCRdb's processing, not the study's, gives the V and J calls here. The sample table contains some 490,000 distinct CDR3 sequences; only one count was recorded for about 20% of them. Under 55% of the sample is in the top ten clones.

In the ophthalmopathy patients, disease was moderately to severely active, with a Clinical Activity Score of 3 or more, a NOSPECS grade of 4 or more, and a duration of less than 3 months. The study excluded patients with uncontrolled infections, other autoimmune diseases, pregnancy or lactation. Clinical symptoms, serum thyroxine and TRAb, thyroid ultrasound, and orbital computed tomography formed the basis for the diagnoses. PBMCs were separated from around 9.1 ml of fresh peripheral blood using Ficoll-Paque density gradient centrifugation. Total RNA was extracted with Trizol reagent, and quality was checked on an Agilent 2100 Bioanalyzer.

Recombination linked TRBV10-3 to TRBJ1-5, and the D gene may be TRBD1, 5 bases matching. Input material: blood. This receptor was obtained from a woman in her 70s with Graves' ophthalmopathy. CDR3 reads: CAISDREGPQHF. The DNA reads as follows: TGTGCCATCAGTGACAGGGAAGGACCCCAGCATTTT.